What follows are 20 T cell receptor beta chains derived from one specimen sequenced in a study of CD8 T cells in ankylosing spondylitis. Study-wide points: Made up of fewer than ten highly homologous variants, a TCR beta motif appeared characteristic of ankylosing spondylitis blood.

These receptors lack a known antigen. TCRdb re-analysed the 5' RACE reads in MiXCR, keeping a single row per CDR3 protein. The data show 200,000 to 250,000 distinct CDR3 sequences, about a sixth seen once. Sequencing was carried out using blood, either unsorted or a sorted T cell fraction (not recorded which). Receptors originate from a male donor with ankylosing spondylitis.

The rearrangement uses TRBV30 and TRBJ2-1; a possible D gene is TRBD1 (5 bases). V was shortened by 3 bases and J by 5 bases, with 14 bases between the two germline ends. CDR1 is GTSNPN and CDR2 is SVGIG in the germline V gene (reference sequence). The CDR3 spans 14 residues. The CDR3, as DNA: TGTGCCTGGAGGGACACTAATCTGGACAATGAGCAGTTCTTC. Its translation is CAWRDTNLDNEQFF.

This clonotype was seen a handful of times. The gene calls are TRBV4-2 and TRBJ1-3; unclear D gene. The CDR3 loop spans 17 amino acids. The ends were cut back, 4 bases at V and 0 bases at J, with 16 bases in the middle. The germline V gene has CDR1 LGHNA and CDR2 YNFKEQ. Here the CDR3 reads CASSRLSDGSSGNTIYF. DNA of the CDR3: TGTGCCAGCAGCCGACTGTCTGACGGGAGCTCTGGAAACACCATATATTTT.

The V and J genes are TRBV7-6 and TRBJ2-3; either TRBD1 or TRBD2 may supply D (5 bases each). This CDR3 has 14 residues. V shed 5 bases and J shed 4 bases, with 13 bases lying between them. The germline V gene has CDR1 SGHVS and CDR2 FNYEAQ. CDR3 region: CASSLLRGADTQYF. The CDR3 DNA reads TGTGCCAGCAGCCTGCTCCGAGGGGCAGATACGCAGTATTTT.

There are many counts of this clonotype. V gene TRBV4-1 combines with J gene TRBJ2-1, with D perhaps TRBD1 (5 bases). Looked up from germline, CDR1 is MGHRA and CDR2 is YSYEKL. The V gene lost 0 bases and the J gene lost 8 bases, with 14 bases spanning the gap. The CDR3 totals 15 residues. The CDR3 nucleotides are TGCGCCAGCAGCCAAGAAGGGGCGGCTCCCGATGAGCAGTTCTTC. Encoded protein: CASSQEGAAPDEQFF.

The chain joins TRBV4-1 to TRBJ2-1; tentative D call: TRBD1 (6 bases). The CDR3 is 15 residues long. Germline assignment: CDR1 MGHRA and CDR2 YSYEKL. V was pared by 1 base and J by 6 bases, with 13 bases between. The CDR3 DNA sequence: TGCGCCAGCAGCCAAGGACAGGTACCAGTCAATGAGCAGTTCTTC. Amino acids: CASSQGQVPVNEQFF.

This clonotype was recorded a few times. This chain joins TRBV6-2 or TRBV6-3 and TRBJ2-1, with TRBD2 matching 10 bases. Germline V CDR1 and CDR2: MNHEY, SVGEGT. The CDR3 length is 15 residues. The J segment lost 9 bases and the V segment lost 2 bases, leaving 7 bases of the junction unmatched. The CDR3 nucleotides are TGTGCCAGCAGTTACCAAGCTAGCGGGAGTAGTGAGCAGTTCTTC. Protein: CASSYQASGSSEQFF.

This chain connects TRBV7-8 to TRBJ2-5; D call uncertain. Germline V CDR1 and CDR2: SGHVS, FQNEAQ. CDR3 length: 12 amino acids. Trimming removed 8 bases at V and 5 bases at J, with 12 bases between. The CDR3 spells CASGKGWETQYF. Here the CDR3 DNA reads TGTGCCAGCGGAAAGGGATGGGAGACCCAGTACTTC. Looking up the rest from reference TRBV7-8 and TRBJ2-5 gives the full variable domain: GAGVSQSPRYKVAKRGQDVALRCDPISGHVSLFWYQQALGQGPEFLTYFQNEAQLDKSGLPSDRFFAERPEGSVSTLKIQRTQQEDSAVYLCASGKGWETQYFGPGTRLLVL.

This chain uses TRBV7-2 with TRBJ2-7; tentatively, D is TRBD2 (5 bases). CDR1 is SGHTA, CDR2 FQGNSA, per germline. The CDR3 sequence is 14 residues long. V lost 5 bases, J lost 0 bases, and 11 bases lay in between. This CDR3 is CASSRNDYSYEQYF. CDR3 nucleotide sequence: TGTGCCAGCAGCCGAAACGACTACTCCTACGAGCAGTACTTC. Based on the CDR3 plus reference TRBV7-2 and TRBJ2-7, the full variable domain is GAGVSQSPSNKVTEKGKDVELRCDPISGHTALYWYRQSLGQGLEFLIYFQGNSAPDKSGLPSDRFSAERTGGSVSTLTIQRTQQEDSAVYLCASSRNDYSYEQYFGPGTRLTVT.

This chain joins TRBV7-9 and TRBJ1-1; tentative D call: TRBD1 (6 bases). The CDR3 runs to 13 residues. The V end lost 9 bases, the J end lost 3 bases, and 14 bases lay between the germline ends. The germline V gene encodes CDR1 SEHNR and CDR2 FQNEAQ (reference sequence). The CDR3 spells CASGEQGHTEAFF. The CDR3 DNA sequence: TGTGCCAGTGGGGAACAGGGTCACACTGAAGCTTTCTTT.

A word on this clonotype: With a much larger clone just one base away, this may be a read error. This chain links TRBV15 with TRBJ1-1; TRBD1 might be the D (5 bases). V lost 6 bases, J lost 8 bases, and 16 bases lay in between. Germline assignment: CDR1 LNHNV and CDR2 YYDKDF (reference sequence). The CDR3 is 13 residues long. The CDR3, as DNA: TGTGCCACCAGTGACCTTTCGGGGGACGAAGCTTTCTTT. As protein: CATSDLSGDEAFF.

The chain carries TRBV20-1 and TRBJ2-1; D possibly corresponds to TRBD2 (7 bases). Trimming shortened V by 0 bases and J by 1 base, and 13 bases separated the two germline ends. The CDR3 contains 16 residues. The germline V gene encodes CDR1 DFQATT and CDR2 SNEGSKA (reference sequence). CDR3 coding DNA: TGCAGTGCTAGAGATGTTCGGGGGGCTTCCTACAATGAGCAGTTCTTC. It translates to CSARDVRGASYNEQFF.

This clonotype was observed at least ten times. This chain links TRBV29-1 with TRBJ2-1; TRBD1 matches at 11 bases. Germline lookup yields CDR1 SQVTM and CDR2 ANQGSEA. The trim removed 3 bases at V and 5 bases at J, leaving 3 bases unmatched. The CDR3 contains 14 residues. DNA of the CDR3: TGCAGCGTTGATGGGACAGGGGGGAACAATGAGCAGTTCTTC. Residues: CSVDGTGGNNEQFF.

The chain combines TRBV10-3 with TRBJ2-2, with D unresolved. Germline assignment: CDR1 ENHRY and CDR2 SYGVKD. V was shortened by 0 bases and J by 2 bases, with 16 bases between the two germline ends. The CDR3 consists of 18 residues. The CDR3 loop reads CAISESVLGYANTGELFF. The CDR3 DNA reads as TGTGCCATCAGTGAGTCCGTCCTAGGGTATGCAAACACCGGGGAGCTGTTTTTT.

This clonotype was counted at least ten times. The rearrangement uses TRBV29-1 and TRBJ1-1; possible D gene TRBD1, 6 bases. This CDR3 comprises 17 residues. Trimming removed 7 bases from V and 4 bases from J, with 28 bases in between. In germline, CDR1 is SQVTM, CDR2 ANQGSEA. The chain's CDR3 is CSGGGGNWQRGFTEAFF. DNA for the CDR3: TGCAGCGGAGGGGGTGGGAACTGGCAGCGCGGGTTCACTGAAGCTTTCTTT.

This clonotype was counted many times. The chain is built from TRBV12-3 or TRBV12-4 and TRBJ2-3; 9 bases agree with TRBD2. V gave up 6 bases and J gave up 4 bases; unmatched junction bases: 5. The CDR3 contains 14 residues. The CDR3 bases are TGTGCCAGCAGCCCGGGACTAGCAGCAGATACGCAGTATTTT. It translates to CASSPGLAADTQYF.

The chain is built from TRBV7-2 and TRBJ1-5; D is possibly TRBD1 (5 bases). The CDR3 covers 15 residues. The V gene's germline CDR1 is SGHTA and CDR2 FQGNSA. Deletions cut 4 bases from V and 2 bases from J, with 12 bases between. CDR3 sequence (DNA): TGTGCCAGCAGCTCCGAAGCGGGGGGCAATCAGCCCCAGCATTTT. It translates to CASSSEAGGNQPQHF.

The J gene is TRBJ2-7, the V gene TRBV10-3, with a weak D call TRBD1 (6 bases). Germline assignment: CDR1 ENHRY and CDR2 SYGVKD. Trimming took off 3 bases at V and 2 bases at J, with 14 bases between the two ends. CDR3 size: 15 residues. For the CDR3, the DNA is TGTGCCATCAGTGAAGAGGACAGATGGCCCTACGAGCAGTACTTC. Translated: CAISEEDRWPYEQYF.

The chain combines TRBV4-1 with TRBJ2-7; unclear D gene. The CDR3 is 13 amino acids. Trimming shortened V by 0 bases and J by 3 bases, and 6 bases separated the two germline ends. CDR1 is MGHRA, CDR2 YSYEKL, per germline. The CDR3 sequence: CASSQDRRYEQYF. The CDR3 coding sequence is TGCGCCAGCAGCCAAGATCGACGCTACGAGCAGTACTTC.

V usage is TRBV9 and J usage is TRBJ2-3; D is possibly TRBD2 (5 bases). The CDR3 length is 14 residues. Germline-derived CDR1 and CDR2 are SGDLS and YYNGEE. Deletions cut 3 bases from V and 1 base from J, with 9 bases between. The CDR3 region has the DNA TGTGCCAGCAGCGAGGTCGGGGGCACAGATACGCAGTATTTT. Encoded protein: CASSEVGGTDTQYF.

This clonotype showed up just a few times. The chain is built from TRBV28 and TRBJ2-1; D is uncertain. Germline-derived CDR1 and CDR2 are MDHEN and SYDVKM. Trimming removed 3 bases at V and 8 bases at J, with 8 bases between. The CDR3 totals 12 residues. DNA of the CDR3: TGTGCCAGCAGTTTGCTACCCCATGAGCAGTTCTTC. This sequence encodes CASSLLPHEQFF.